This entry lists 11 T cell receptor beta chains sequenced from one sample in a study of regulatory dendritic cells for organ transplantation. CFSE-labeled sorted T cells met regulatory or mature dendritic cells for four to five days. These receptors are not linked to any known antigen. The assay was immunoSEQ multiplex PCR, and TCRdb's table has in-frame clones only and misses some. The sample shows about 4,200 clones, over 45% of them seen only once. Sequenced: memory CD8+ T cells from blood cultured with regulatory dendritic cells. Subset defined: CD45RO+ memory T cells. The receptors stem from a human donor in good health.

CDR3 in amino acids: CASSLASGPGTIGYTF. The CDR3, as DNA: TGTGCCAGCAGCTTAGCTTCCGGGCCAGGGACTATCGGCTACACCTTC. The V gene is TRBV7-8, the J gene TRBJ1-2, with D possibly being TRBD1 (5 bases). With 0 bases removed from V and 8 bases from J, the gap between germline ends came to 19 bases. Germline CDR1 and CDR2: SGHVS and FQNEAQ. This CDR3 is 16 amino acids long.

By share of the sample, this clone is medium-sized. The J gene is TRBJ1-2, the V gene TRBV27; a possible D gene is TRBD1 (6 bases). The CDR3 contains 14 residues. Deletions cut 3 bases from V and 8 bases from J, with 16 bases between. The germline V gene encodes CDR1 MNHEY and CDR2 SMNVEV (reference sequence). For the CDR3, the DNA is TGTGCCAGCAGTTTGGGAGCAGGGGTTCGGGGCTACACCTTC. Protein: CASSLGAGVRGYTF.

The chain couples TRBV4-1 to TRBJ2-1; unclear D gene. This CDR3 region has 17 residues. V lost 0 bases and J lost 4, with 16 bases in between. Germline loops: CDR1 MGHRA, CDR2 YSYEKL. CDR3 DNA: TGCGCCAGCAGCCAAGAGCCCCTGTCTAACTTATACAATGAGCAGTTCTTC. This translates into CASSQEPLSNLYNEQFF.

The rearrangement uses TRBV4-3 and TRBJ2-3; TRBD2 matches at 16 bases. CDR1 LGHNA and CDR2 YSLEER come from the germline V gene. There are 19 residues in the CDR3. The ends lost 0 bases at V and 3 bases at J; junction bases unmatched: 6. The CDR3 DNA reads as TGCGCCAGCAGCCAAGACTGGGGACTAGCGGGGGGGCCAACAGATACGCAGTATTTT. Encoded protein: CASSQDWGLAGGPTDTQYF.

The chain is built from TRBV21-1 and TRBJ2-1; TRBD2 is taken as the D call from the table, unchecked against the DNA. TRBV21-1 is a recognized pseudogene. This CDR3 is 17 amino acids long. Here the CDR3 reads CASSKGQRGSSYNEQFF. The CDR3 DNA follows: TGTGCCAGCAGCAAAGGACAGCGGGGGAGCTCCTACAATGAGCAGTTCTTC.

The chain couples TRBV11-2 to TRBJ1-1; D might be TRBD1 (6 bases). With 4 bases removed from V and 5 bases from J, the gap between germline ends came to 17 bases. Germline CDR1 SGHAT, CDR2 FQNNGV. The CDR3 covers 15 residues. The CDR3 spells CASSSQTGGYTEAFF. The CDR3 coding sequence is TGTGCCAGCAGCTCACAGACAGGCGGGTATACTGAAGCTTTCTTT. The full variable domain, its missing parts supplied by reference TRBV11-2 and TRBJ1-1, is EAGVAQSPRYKIIEKRQSVAFWCNPISGHATLYWYQQILGQGPKLLIQFQNNGVVDDSQLPKDRFSAERLKGVDSTLKIQPAKLEDSAVYLCASSSQTGGYTEAFFGQGTRLTVV.

This chain connects TRBV7-2 to TRBJ1-2; tentative D call: TRBD1 (6 bases). The germline V and J ends were trimmed by 5 bases and 2 bases, with 18 bases remaining between them. This CDR3 contains 16 residues. Germline CDR1 SGHTA, CDR2 FQGNSA. The CDR3 is CASSRTPPGANYGYTF. DNA for the CDR3: TGTGCCAGCAGCCGTACCCCCCCAGGGGCGAACTATGGCTACACCTTC.

This chain joins TRBV4-1 and TRBJ2-5; 10 bases agree with TRBD1. The CDR3 is made up of 16 amino acids. Per germline, CDR1 MGHRA and CDR2 YSYEKL. Losses at the gene ends were 3 bases for V and 4 bases for J; bases not matched to a gene: 8. The CDR3 coding sequence is TGCGCCAGCAGCCAGGAACCGGGACAGGGGACAGAGACCCAGTACTTC. Translation: CASSQEPGQGTETQYF.

The chain links TRBV6-1 to TRBJ2-7, with 7 bases aligning to TRBD2. Germline lookup yields CDR1 MNHNS and CDR2 SASEGT. This CDR3 contains 14 residues. The V gene end was trimmed by 1 base and the J gene end by 0 bases; junction bases not matched to a gene: 0. CDR3 protein: CASSEGTSSYEQYF. CDR3 nucleotides: TGTGCCAGCAGTGAAGGGACTAGCTCCTACGAGCAGTACTTC.

This clone was observed a handful of times. The CDR3 sequence: CASSSGTGLAEQYF. The CDR3 nucleotides are TGTGCCAGCAGTTCCGGGACAGGGTTGGCCGAGCAGTACTTC. V and J are TRBV6-1 and TRBJ2-7; 9 nucleotides line up with TRBD1. The CDR3 totals 14 residues. The V segment lost 5 bases and the J segment 6 bases; nucleotides outside the gene matches: 8. Germline CDR1 reads MNHNS; CDR2 reads SASEGT.

The chain has TRBV21-1 and TRBJ2-7; TRBD1, the table's D call, lacks a check against the DNA. TRBV21-1 is an annotated pseudogene. This CDR3 contains 14 residues. This CDR3 is CASSLGTGSIQKYF. The CDR3 bases are TGTGCCAGCAGCCTGGGGACAGGGTCCATTCAAAAGTACTTC.